Shown below are 32 T cell receptor beta chains from a single sample sequenced in a study of identifying expanded T cells in peripheral blood. Using immunoSEQ multiplex PCR, the repertoire was profiled, and TCRdb retains in-frame clones only, with some absent. The sample has roughly 86,000 clones, around 84% seen once. Sequenced sample: blood. The receptor source for this set is a person aged 18 to 75 in good health.

J is TRBJ1-1 and V is TRBV9; weak D call: TRBD1 (5 bases). This CDR3 spans 15 amino acids. Germline V CDR1 and CDR2: SGDLS, YYNGEE. V lost 3 bases and J 1 base, leaving 13 bases between the germline ends. This CDR3 reads CASSAGGMENTEAFF. The CDR3 DNA reads TGTGCCAGCAGCGCCGGGGGGATGGAGAACACTGAAGCTTTCTTT.

V is TRBV18 and J is TRBJ1-5, with D possibly TRBD1 on 6 matching bases. Germline V gene data show CDR1 as KGHSH and CDR2 as LQKENI. V lost 3 bases and J lost 0, with 15 bases in between. The CDR3 is made up of 17 amino acids. Here the CDR3 DNA reads TGTGCCAGCTCACCCCAAGGACAGCCCTATAGCAATCAGCCCCAGCATTTT. Amino acids: CASSPQGQPYSNQPQHF.

The V gene is TRBV7-2, the J gene TRBJ2-7; D not certain. The V and J ends lost 5 bases and 6 bases respectively, with 11 bases between them. CDR3 length equals 12 residues. CDR1 is SGHTA and CDR2 is FQGNSA in the germline V gene. The CDR3, as DNA: TGTGCCAGCAGCCAAACGATTCGCGAGCAGTACTTC. Translation gives CASSQTIREQYF.

A note on this clone: Other DNA variants within this sample encode the same CDR3. The chain employs TRBV30 and TRBJ2-3; tentative D call: TRBD2 (6 bases). Germline V gene lookup returns CDR1 GTSNPN and CDR2 SVGIG (reference sequence). This CDR3 is 14 amino acids long. The V gene lost 0 bases and the J gene lost 0 bases, with 7 bases spanning the gap. CDR3 amino acids: CAWSVLASTDTQYF. For the CDR3, the DNA is TGTGCCTGGAGTGTACTAGCCAGCACAGATACGCAGTATTTT. Using reference TRBV30 and TRBJ2-3 for the parts outside the CDR3, the full variable domain is SQTIHQWPATLVQPVGSPLSLECTVEGTSNPNLYWYRQAAGRGLQLLFYSVGIGQISSEVPQNLSASRPQDRQFILSSKKLLLSDSGFYLCAWSVLASTDTQYFGPGTRLTVL.

This clone appeared a single time. V and J are TRBV5-5 and TRBJ1-2; TRBD1 aligns across 7 bases. This CDR3 contains 15 residues. The junction had 6 bases not matched to a gene; V was cut back by 0 bases and J by 4 bases. Germline CDR1 and CDR2: SGHKS and YYEKEE (reference sequence). Written as DNA, the CDR3 is TGTGCCAGCAGCTTGGACAGGGGAACTACCTATGGCTACACCTTC. Protein sequence: CASSLDRGTTYGYTF.

V usage is TRBV30 and J usage is TRBJ1-5; a possible D gene is TRBD1 (5 bases). Trimming stripped 1 base from V and 2 bases from J, with 12 bases between. The CDR3 contains 15 residues. Germline V CDR1 and CDR2: GTSNPN, SVGIG (reference sequence). The CDR3 loop is CAWSAGTTGNQPQHF. The CDR3 coding sequence is TGTGCCTGGAGTGCCGGGACCACAGGCAATCAGCCCCAGCATTTT.

This chain uses TRBV6-5 with TRBJ1-6; TRBD1 is a possible D gene (5 bases). The CDR3 is 16 amino acids. Germline V CDR1 and CDR2: MNHEY, SVGAGI. Trimming took 1 base from V and 10 from J, leaving 17 bases between them. The CDR3 here is CASSYYPPPGESPLHF. In nucleotides, the CDR3 is TGTGCCAGCAGTTACTACCCCCCCCCGGGGGAGTCACCCCTCCACTTT.

CDR3 in DNA: TGCGCCAGCAGCCTACTCCAGGGACAGGGGAAAAACACCGGGGAGCTGTTTTTT. It is translated as CASSLLQGQGKNTGELFF. V usage is TRBV5-1 and J usage is TRBJ2-2; 10 nucleotides line up with TRBD1. This CDR3 contains 18 residues. Germline V lookup: CDR1 SGHRS, CDR2 YFSETQ. V gave up 4 bases and J gave up 2 bases; unmatched junction bases: 11. Combining the CDR3 with reference TRBV5-1 and TRBJ2-2 gives the whole variable domain KAGVTQTPRYLIKTRGQQVTLSCSPISGHRSVSWYQQTPGQGLQFLFEYFSETQRNKGNFPGRFSGRQFSNSRSEMNVSTLELGDSALYLCASSLLQGQGKNTGELFFGEGSRLTVL.

This clone was seen once. J is TRBJ2-3 and V is TRBV7-6, with 8 nucleotides matching TRBD2. Germline V gene sequence: CDR1 SGHVS, CDR2 FNYEAQ. The CDR3 contains 15 residues. Germline trimming cut 5 bases from V and 2 bases from J; bases unmatched to any gene: 6. CDR3 protein: CASSPGLGNTDTQYF. The CDR3 DNA sequence: TGTGCCAGCAGCCCGGGACTAGGAAACACAGATACGCAGTATTTT.

This rearrangement joins TRBV6-6 to TRBJ1-4; D is perhaps TRBD1 (6 bases). Trimming stripped 7 bases from V and 8 bases from J, with 20 bases between. Germline V gene data show CDR1 as MNHNY and CDR2 as SVGAGI (reference sequence). This CDR3 comprises 15 residues. As DNA, the CDR3 is TGTGCCAGCACCCCGGGGGGGCGGAGTGAGGAAAAACTGTTTTTT. Its translation: CASTPGGRSEEKLFF.

The rearrangement links TRBV30 to TRBJ2-7; the D gene is possibly TRBD2 (5 bases). This CDR3 region has 12 residues. V gave up 2 bases and J gave up 3 bases, with 8 bases separating them. Germline V CDR1 and CDR2: GTSNPN, SVGIG (reference sequence). As DNA, the CDR3 is TGTGCCTGGAGTCTCGGGGTCTACGAGCAGTACTTC. It is translated as CAWSLGVYEQYF. The variable domain in full, completed from reference TRBV30 and TRBJ2-7, reads SQTIHQWPATLVQPVGSPLSLECTVEGTSNPNLYWYRQAAGRGLQLLFYSVGIGQISSEVPQNLSASRPQDRQFILSSKKLLLSDSGFYLCAWSLGVYEQYFGPGTRLTVT.

CDR3 in DNA: TGTGCCAGCAGCCTCGGACTTATTAATCAGCCCCAGCATTTT. Amino acids: CASSLGLINQPQHF. The V call is TRBV4-2, the J call TRBJ1-5; D gene unclear. The CDR3 runs to 14 residues. Germline lookup yields CDR1 LGHNA and CDR2 YNFKEQ. Between the trimmed V and J ends, which lost 4 bases and 4 bases, there was a span of 11 bases.

The genes are TRBV7-8 and TRBJ1-6; maybe TRBD1 (5 bases). Trimming removed 6 bases from V and 7 bases from J, with 13 bases in between. CDR1 SGHVS and CDR2 FQNEAQ come from the germline V gene. CDR3 length: 14 amino acids. The CDR3 DNA is TGTGCCAGCAGATTCGACAGCTTGAATTCACCCCTCCACTTT. It codes for CASRFDSLNSPLHF.

The chain carries TRBV11-2 and TRBJ2-7; a weak D match, TRBD2 (6 bases). Trimming pared 1 base from V and 7 bases from J, leaving 11 bases between. CDR1 is SGHAT, CDR2 FQNNGV, per germline. The CDR3 is 13 residues long. The CDR3 is CASSLVVREEQYF. Written as DNA, the CDR3 is TGTGCCAGCAGCTTAGTGGTCCGGGAGGAGCAGTACTTC.

J is TRBJ1-2 and V is TRBV7-2; D is possibly TRBD1 (6 bases). CDR1 and CDR2 from the germline V gene are SGHTA and FQGNSA. This CDR3 comprises 13 residues. V was cut by 5 bases and J by 7 bases, with 14 bases left in between. CDR3 residues: CASSLSGGVGYTF. For the CDR3, the DNA is TGTGCCAGCAGCCTCTCGGGGGGCGTTGGCTACACCTTC.

The chain carries TRBV23-1 and TRBJ1-1; D may be TRBD1 (6 bases). TRBV23-1 is reported as an ORF; its role is uncertain. V gave up 5 bases and J gave up 0 bases, with 19 bases separating them. The CDR3 consists of 17 residues. In DNA form, the CDR3 reads TGCGCCAGCAGTTCCCTAGGGGGGCTTTACATGAACACTGAAGCTTTCTTT. Encoded protein: CASSSLGGLYMNTEAFF.

The V call is TRBV4-2, the J call TRBJ2-3; D unresolved. This CDR3 has 15 residues. Looked up from germline, CDR1 is LGHNA and CDR2 is YNFKEQ. Trimming shortened V by 1 base and J by 1 base, and 9 bases separated the two germline ends. This CDR3 is CASSQAPQGTDTQYF. The DNA for the CDR3 is TGTGCCAGCAGCCAAGCCCCTCAGGGCACAGATACGCAGTATTTT.

In this sample, this clone turned up once. The V call is TRBV25-1, the J call TRBJ1-1; D is unresolved. Germline V gene data show CDR1 as MGHDK and CDR2 as SYGVNS. The CDR3 is 13 amino acids. Trimming pared 4 bases from V and 7 bases from J, leaving 13 bases between. This CDR3 reads CASSGSHYGEAFF. For the CDR3, the DNA is TGTGCCAGCAGTGGTTCACATTATGGTGAAGCTTTCTTT.

The chain is built from TRBV29-1 and TRBJ2-3, with D hard to call. V was trimmed by 4 bases and J by 5 bases, leaving 1 base between them. In germline, CDR1 is SQVTM, CDR2 ANQGSEA. The CDR3 covers 9 residues. In nucleotides, the CDR3 is TGCAGCGTTGGAGATACGCAGTATTTT. The encoded protein is CSVGDTQYF.

In the case of this clone: The same CDR3 also results from other DNA sequences found in this sample. This rearrangement joins TRBV6-5 to TRBJ2-7, with 8 bases aligning to TRBD1. The CDR3 has 14 amino acids. Germline trimming cut 6 bases from V and 0 bases from J; bases unmatched to any gene: 4. Per germline, CDR1 MNHEY and CDR2 SVGAGI. As DNA, the CDR3 is TGTGCCAGCAGCCACAGGGGGAGCTCCTACGAGCAGTACTTC. Protein sequence: CASSHRGSSYEQYF.

The J gene is TRBJ1-1, the V gene TRBV30; D gene uncertain. The CDR3 has 12 amino acids. Trimming shortened V by 0 bases and J by 0 bases, and 2 bases separated the two germline ends. The V gene's germline CDR1 is GTSNPN and CDR2 SVGIG (reference sequence). DNA of the CDR3: TGTGCCTGGAGTGTGCTGAACACTGAAGCTTTCTTT. Protein sequence: CAWSVLNTEAFF.

The chain combines TRBV14 with TRBJ2-1; 7 positions agree with TRBD1. CDR3 length: 13 amino acids. Germline V gene lookup returns CDR1 SGHDN and CDR2 FVKESK. The J segment lost 7 bases and the V segment lost 2 bases, leaving 2 bases of the junction unmatched. CDR3 nucleotides: TGTGCCAGCAGCCAAAACAGGGGTAATGAGCAGTTCTTC. Translated: CASSQNRGNEQFF. Full variable domain (rest looked up from reference TRBV14 and TRBJ2-1): EAGVTQFPSHSVIEKGQTVTLRCDPISGHDNLYWYRRVMGKEIKFLLHFVKESKQDESGMPNNRFLAERTGGTYSTLKVQPAELEDSGVYFCASSQNRGNEQFFGPGTRLTVL.

The genes are TRBV5-1 and TRBJ2-3, with a tentative D call TRBD2 (6 bases). Between the trimmed V and J ends, which lost 0 bases and 11 bases, there was a span of 16 bases. The CDR3 spans 14 residues. The germline CDR1 and CDR2 sequences are SGHRS and YFSETQ. The CDR3 nucleotides read TGCGCCAGCAGCTTGGAATCCCCCCGGGGAGGGCAGTATTTT. Its protein is CASSLESPRGGQYF.

The rearrangement links TRBV7-8 to TRBJ1-1, with 7 bases aligning to TRBD1. This CDR3 has 15 amino acids. The J segment lost 5 bases and the V segment lost 1 base, leaving 7 bases of the junction unmatched. The V gene's germline CDR1 is SGHVS and CDR2 FQNEAQ. CDR3 sequence (DNA): TGTGCCAGCAGCTTAGATGAGGGGGCGCGTACTGAAGCTTTCTTT. Translating it yields CASSLDEGARTEAFF. Full variable domain (missing parts from reference TRBV7-8 and TRBJ1-1): GAGVSQSPRYKVAKRGQDVALRCDPISGHVSLFWYQQALGQGPEFLTYFQNEAQLDKSGLPSDRFFAERPEGSVSTLKIQRTQQEDSAVYLCASSLDEGARTEAFFGQGTRLTVV.

The chain has TRBV7-2 and TRBJ2-5, with 9 bases fitting TRBD1. J lost 7 bases, V lost 4 bases, and 13 bases had no gene match. Germline V gene data show CDR1 as SGHTA and CDR2 as FQGNSA. The CDR3 sequence is 16 residues long. DNA for the CDR3: TGTGCCAGCAGCTCGACCGGGACAGGGAGAGCGGGGACCCAGTACTTC. Its protein product is CASSSTGTGRAGTQYF.

The chain uses TRBV5-8 and TRBJ2-2; 7 bases are shared with TRBD1. The CDR3 covers 13 residues. CDR1 and CDR2 from the germline V gene are SGHTS and YDEGEE. V shed 7 bases and J 5 bases; nucleotides not matched to a gene: 5. CDR3 amino acids: CASLYRGTGELFF. CDR3 DNA: TGTGCCAGCCTATACAGGGGTACCGGGGAGCTGTTTTTT.

This clone was observed a handful of times. The chain joins TRBV11-3 to TRBJ2-7; no firm D call. This CDR3 is built from 11 residues. Germline assignment: CDR1 SGHNT and CDR2 YENEEA. With 2 bases removed from V and 4 bases from J, the gap between germline ends came to 3 bases. CDR3 DNA sequence: TGTGCCAGCAGCTTACAGTACGAGCAGTACTTC. It specifies CASSLQYEQYF. The variable domain in full, with the rest retrieved from reference TRBV11-3 and TRBJ2-7, is EAGVVQSPRYKIIEKKQPVAFWCNPISGHNTLYWYLQNLGQGPELLIRYENEEAVDDSQLPKDRFSAERLKGVDSTLKIQPAELGDSAVYLCASSLQYEQYFGPGTRLTVT.

The chain uses TRBV11-2 and TRBJ1-1; D not resolved. Germline lookup yields CDR1 SGHAT and CDR2 FQNNGV. The CDR3 spans 13 residues. Between the trimmed V and J ends, which lost 5 bases and 0 bases, there was a span of 7 bases. DNA of the CDR3: TGTGCCAGCAGCCCGTCTTTGAACACTGAAGCTTTCTTT. Protein: CASSPSLNTEAFF.

Here the CDR3 reads CASRTGYTGELFF. The DNA for the CDR3 is TGTGCCAGCAGGACAGGGTACACCGGGGAGCTGTTTTTT. The J gene is TRBJ2-2, the V gene TRBV2; 7 bases align to TRBD1. CDR3 length equals 13 residues. Germline V CDR1 and CDR2: SNHLY, FYNNEI. The J segment lost 3 bases and the V segment lost 6 bases, leaving 1 base of the junction unmatched.

The chain uses TRBV29-1 and TRBJ2-3, with a weak D call TRBD1 (6 bases). This CDR3 is 14 amino acids long. Trimming pared 7 bases from V and 0 bases from J, leaving 14 bases between. Germline V gives CDR1 SQVTM, CDR2 ANQGSEA. Here the CDR3 reads CSGKLTGSTDTQYF. CDR3 DNA sequence: TGCAGCGGAAAGCTTACAGGGAGCACAGATACGCAGTATTTT.

The chain combines TRBV6-5 with TRBJ2-1; D is unclear. This CDR3 region has 15 residues. V dropped 6 bases and J dropped 0 bases, with 12 bases sitting between them. CDR1 and CDR2 (germline): MNHEY, SVGAGI. In DNA, the CDR3 is TGTGCCAGCAGCCCCACCCCGAGCTCCTACAATGAGCAGTTCTTC. This codes for CASSPTPSSYNEQFF.

This chain joins TRBV9 and TRBJ1-2; 9 bases are shared with TRBD1. Per germline, CDR1 SGDLS and CDR2 YYNGEE. V trimming: 0 bases; J trimming: 7 bases; junction bases outside the gene matches: 16. The CDR3 runs to 18 residues. CDR3: CASSVAPGQGPGQGGYTF. DNA for the CDR3: TGTGCCAGCAGCGTAGCCCCGGGACAGGGTCCCGGCCAGGGTGGCTACACCTTC.